A single sample is the source of the 2 T cell receptor beta chains below, sequenced in a study of blood T cells in healthy people across ages (dated by TCRdb to about 2015). Libraries were constructed by 5' RACE. TCRdb names Illumina HiSeq 2500 as the instrument used. A second roughly 6 to 11 cycle PCR used a sample-barcoded 5' primer and a J-beta primer mix. Using fastp at Q25 and MiXCR, TCRdb reprocessed the public reads and kept productive beta chains. Every entry covers one CDR3 protein and lists the most common genes and DNA from its rows. For this sample the table gives roughly 1,700,000 distinct CDR3 sequences, of which roughly 27% were detected only once. About 8% of the sample comes from the top ten. Sequencing used blood. Receptors originate from a woman aged 25 to 39 in good health.

The rearrangement links TRBV6-4 to TRBJ2-3, with D hard to call. Germline V CDR1 and CDR2: MRHNA, SNTAGT. With 4 bases removed from V and 5 bases from J, the gap between germline ends came to 10 bases. This CDR3 region has 13 residues. This chain's CDR3 is CASSGPWGDTQYF. The CDR3 nucleotides read TGTGCCAGCAGTGGACCCTGGGGAGATACGCAGTATTTT.

The rearrangement joins TRBV7-9 to TRBJ2-4; possibly TRBD1 or TRBD2 for D (5 bases each). The DNA end favors TRBJ2-7, so the J call may be wrong. Germline CDR1 and CDR2: SEHNR and FQNEAQ (reference sequence). The CDR3 contains 14 residues. As DNA, the CDR3 is TGTGCCAGCAGCCCACCGGGGCCAAATCTCGAGCAGTACTTC. This sequence encodes CASSPPGPNLEQYF.